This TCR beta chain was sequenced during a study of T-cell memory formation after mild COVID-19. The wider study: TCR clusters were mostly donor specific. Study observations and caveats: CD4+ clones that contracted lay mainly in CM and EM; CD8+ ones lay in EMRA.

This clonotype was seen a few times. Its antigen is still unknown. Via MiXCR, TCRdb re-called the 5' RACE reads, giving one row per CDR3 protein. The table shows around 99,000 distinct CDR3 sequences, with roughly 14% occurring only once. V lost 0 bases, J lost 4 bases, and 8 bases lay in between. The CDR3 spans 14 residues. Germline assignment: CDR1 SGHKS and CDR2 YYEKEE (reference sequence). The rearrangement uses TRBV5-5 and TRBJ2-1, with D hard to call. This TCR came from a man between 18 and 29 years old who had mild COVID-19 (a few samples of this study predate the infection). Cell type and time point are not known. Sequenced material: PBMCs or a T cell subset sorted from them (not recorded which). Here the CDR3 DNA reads TGTGCCAGCAGCTTGGTTTGGGATTACAATGAGCAGTTCTTC. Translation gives CASSLVWDYNEQFF.